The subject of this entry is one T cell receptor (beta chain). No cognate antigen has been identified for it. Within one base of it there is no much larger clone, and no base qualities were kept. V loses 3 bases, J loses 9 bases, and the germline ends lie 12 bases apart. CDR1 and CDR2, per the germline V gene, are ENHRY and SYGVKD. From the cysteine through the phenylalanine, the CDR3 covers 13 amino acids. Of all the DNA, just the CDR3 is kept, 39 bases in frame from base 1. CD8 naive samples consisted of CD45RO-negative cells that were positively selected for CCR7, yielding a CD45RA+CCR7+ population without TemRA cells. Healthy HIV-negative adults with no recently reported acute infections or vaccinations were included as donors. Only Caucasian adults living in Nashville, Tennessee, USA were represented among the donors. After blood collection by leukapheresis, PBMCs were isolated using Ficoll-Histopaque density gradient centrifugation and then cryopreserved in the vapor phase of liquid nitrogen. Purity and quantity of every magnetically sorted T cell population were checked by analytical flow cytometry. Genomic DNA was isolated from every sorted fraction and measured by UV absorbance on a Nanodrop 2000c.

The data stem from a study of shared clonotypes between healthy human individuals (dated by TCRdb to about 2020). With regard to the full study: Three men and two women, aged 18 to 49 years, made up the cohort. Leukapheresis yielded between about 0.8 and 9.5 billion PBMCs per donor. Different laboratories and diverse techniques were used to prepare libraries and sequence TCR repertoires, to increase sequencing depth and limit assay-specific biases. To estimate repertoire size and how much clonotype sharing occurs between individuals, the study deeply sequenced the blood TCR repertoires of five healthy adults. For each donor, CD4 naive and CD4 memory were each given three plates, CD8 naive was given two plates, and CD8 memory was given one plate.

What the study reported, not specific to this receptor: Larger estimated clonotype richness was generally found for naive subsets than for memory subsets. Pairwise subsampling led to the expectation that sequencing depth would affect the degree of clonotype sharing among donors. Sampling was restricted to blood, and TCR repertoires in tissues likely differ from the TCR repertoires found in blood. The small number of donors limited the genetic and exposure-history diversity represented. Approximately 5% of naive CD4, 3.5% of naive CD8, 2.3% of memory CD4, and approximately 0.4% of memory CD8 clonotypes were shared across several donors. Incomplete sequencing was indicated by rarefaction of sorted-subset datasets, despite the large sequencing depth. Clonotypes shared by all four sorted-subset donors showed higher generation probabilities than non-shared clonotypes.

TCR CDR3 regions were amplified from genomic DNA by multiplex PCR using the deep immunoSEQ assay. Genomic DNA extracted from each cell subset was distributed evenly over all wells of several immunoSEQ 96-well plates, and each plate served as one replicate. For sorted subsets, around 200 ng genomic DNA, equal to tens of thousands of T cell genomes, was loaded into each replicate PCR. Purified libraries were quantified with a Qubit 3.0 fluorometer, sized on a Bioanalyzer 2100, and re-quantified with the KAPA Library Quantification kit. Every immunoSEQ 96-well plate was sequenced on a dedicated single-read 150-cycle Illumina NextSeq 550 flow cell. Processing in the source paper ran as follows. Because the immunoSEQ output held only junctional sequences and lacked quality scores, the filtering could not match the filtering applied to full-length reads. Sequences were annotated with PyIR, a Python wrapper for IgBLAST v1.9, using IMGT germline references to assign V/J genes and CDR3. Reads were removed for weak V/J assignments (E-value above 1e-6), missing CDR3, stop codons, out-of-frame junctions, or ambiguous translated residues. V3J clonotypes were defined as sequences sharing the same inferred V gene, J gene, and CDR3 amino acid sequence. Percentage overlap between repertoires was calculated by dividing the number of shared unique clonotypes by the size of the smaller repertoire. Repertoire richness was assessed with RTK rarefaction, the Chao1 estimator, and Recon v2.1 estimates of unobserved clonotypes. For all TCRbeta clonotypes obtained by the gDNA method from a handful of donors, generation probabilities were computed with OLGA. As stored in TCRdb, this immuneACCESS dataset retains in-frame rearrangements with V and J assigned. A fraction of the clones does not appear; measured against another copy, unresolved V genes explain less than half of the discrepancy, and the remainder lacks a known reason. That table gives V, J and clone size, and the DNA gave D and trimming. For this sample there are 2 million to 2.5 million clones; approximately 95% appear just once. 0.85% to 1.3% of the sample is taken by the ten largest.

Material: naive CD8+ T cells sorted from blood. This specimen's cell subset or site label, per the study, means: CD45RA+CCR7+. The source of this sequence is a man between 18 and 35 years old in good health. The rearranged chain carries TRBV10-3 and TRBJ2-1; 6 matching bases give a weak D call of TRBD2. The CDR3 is CAISDGLRGEQFF. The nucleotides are TGTGCCATCAGTGACGGACTGCGGGGTGAGCAGTTCTTC.